This T cell receptor (beta chain) was obtained from a study of identical twins. The CDR3 loop spans 12 amino acids. After removal of 5 bases from V and 11 bases from J, the junction contained 5 bases not matched to a gene. Per the germline V gene, CDR1 is SEHNR and CDR2 is FQNEAQ (reference sequence). Template switching added a universal primer binding site, and final cDNA carried unique molecular identifiers. TCRdb independently ran MiXCR on the 5' RACE reads; one entry per CDR3 protein. The data hold approximately 190,000 distinct CDR3 sequences, with 15% to 20% observed a single time. Each donor (without exception) was a healthy Caucasian. The data also belong to a second study, concerning T cells expressing NK-cell markers. As that study records: TCR beta repertoires came from sorted CD3+CD56+NKG2C+, CD3+CD56+NKG2C- and CD3+CD56-NKG2C+ T cells.

The rearrangement links TRBV7-9 to TRBJ1-5; 8 bases are shared with TRBD1. This sequence was found in a woman aged 18 to 35 in good health. The source material was CD8+ T cells sorted from blood. The chain's CDR3 is CASSEPGQAQHF. DNA of the CDR3: TGTGCCAGCAGCGAGCCGGGACAGGCCCAGCATTTT.